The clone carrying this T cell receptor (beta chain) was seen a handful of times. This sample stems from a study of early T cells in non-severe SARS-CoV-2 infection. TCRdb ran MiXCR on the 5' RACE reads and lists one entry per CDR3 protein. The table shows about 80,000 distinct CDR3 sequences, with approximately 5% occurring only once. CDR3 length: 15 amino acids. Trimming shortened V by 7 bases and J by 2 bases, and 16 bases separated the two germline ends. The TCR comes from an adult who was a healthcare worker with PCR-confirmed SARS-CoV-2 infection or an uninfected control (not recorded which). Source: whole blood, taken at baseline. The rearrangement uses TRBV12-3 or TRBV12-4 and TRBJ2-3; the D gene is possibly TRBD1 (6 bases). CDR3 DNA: TGTGCCAGCAACTATAACAGGGACCTCACAGATACGCAGTATTTT. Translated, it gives CASNYNRDLTDTQYF.